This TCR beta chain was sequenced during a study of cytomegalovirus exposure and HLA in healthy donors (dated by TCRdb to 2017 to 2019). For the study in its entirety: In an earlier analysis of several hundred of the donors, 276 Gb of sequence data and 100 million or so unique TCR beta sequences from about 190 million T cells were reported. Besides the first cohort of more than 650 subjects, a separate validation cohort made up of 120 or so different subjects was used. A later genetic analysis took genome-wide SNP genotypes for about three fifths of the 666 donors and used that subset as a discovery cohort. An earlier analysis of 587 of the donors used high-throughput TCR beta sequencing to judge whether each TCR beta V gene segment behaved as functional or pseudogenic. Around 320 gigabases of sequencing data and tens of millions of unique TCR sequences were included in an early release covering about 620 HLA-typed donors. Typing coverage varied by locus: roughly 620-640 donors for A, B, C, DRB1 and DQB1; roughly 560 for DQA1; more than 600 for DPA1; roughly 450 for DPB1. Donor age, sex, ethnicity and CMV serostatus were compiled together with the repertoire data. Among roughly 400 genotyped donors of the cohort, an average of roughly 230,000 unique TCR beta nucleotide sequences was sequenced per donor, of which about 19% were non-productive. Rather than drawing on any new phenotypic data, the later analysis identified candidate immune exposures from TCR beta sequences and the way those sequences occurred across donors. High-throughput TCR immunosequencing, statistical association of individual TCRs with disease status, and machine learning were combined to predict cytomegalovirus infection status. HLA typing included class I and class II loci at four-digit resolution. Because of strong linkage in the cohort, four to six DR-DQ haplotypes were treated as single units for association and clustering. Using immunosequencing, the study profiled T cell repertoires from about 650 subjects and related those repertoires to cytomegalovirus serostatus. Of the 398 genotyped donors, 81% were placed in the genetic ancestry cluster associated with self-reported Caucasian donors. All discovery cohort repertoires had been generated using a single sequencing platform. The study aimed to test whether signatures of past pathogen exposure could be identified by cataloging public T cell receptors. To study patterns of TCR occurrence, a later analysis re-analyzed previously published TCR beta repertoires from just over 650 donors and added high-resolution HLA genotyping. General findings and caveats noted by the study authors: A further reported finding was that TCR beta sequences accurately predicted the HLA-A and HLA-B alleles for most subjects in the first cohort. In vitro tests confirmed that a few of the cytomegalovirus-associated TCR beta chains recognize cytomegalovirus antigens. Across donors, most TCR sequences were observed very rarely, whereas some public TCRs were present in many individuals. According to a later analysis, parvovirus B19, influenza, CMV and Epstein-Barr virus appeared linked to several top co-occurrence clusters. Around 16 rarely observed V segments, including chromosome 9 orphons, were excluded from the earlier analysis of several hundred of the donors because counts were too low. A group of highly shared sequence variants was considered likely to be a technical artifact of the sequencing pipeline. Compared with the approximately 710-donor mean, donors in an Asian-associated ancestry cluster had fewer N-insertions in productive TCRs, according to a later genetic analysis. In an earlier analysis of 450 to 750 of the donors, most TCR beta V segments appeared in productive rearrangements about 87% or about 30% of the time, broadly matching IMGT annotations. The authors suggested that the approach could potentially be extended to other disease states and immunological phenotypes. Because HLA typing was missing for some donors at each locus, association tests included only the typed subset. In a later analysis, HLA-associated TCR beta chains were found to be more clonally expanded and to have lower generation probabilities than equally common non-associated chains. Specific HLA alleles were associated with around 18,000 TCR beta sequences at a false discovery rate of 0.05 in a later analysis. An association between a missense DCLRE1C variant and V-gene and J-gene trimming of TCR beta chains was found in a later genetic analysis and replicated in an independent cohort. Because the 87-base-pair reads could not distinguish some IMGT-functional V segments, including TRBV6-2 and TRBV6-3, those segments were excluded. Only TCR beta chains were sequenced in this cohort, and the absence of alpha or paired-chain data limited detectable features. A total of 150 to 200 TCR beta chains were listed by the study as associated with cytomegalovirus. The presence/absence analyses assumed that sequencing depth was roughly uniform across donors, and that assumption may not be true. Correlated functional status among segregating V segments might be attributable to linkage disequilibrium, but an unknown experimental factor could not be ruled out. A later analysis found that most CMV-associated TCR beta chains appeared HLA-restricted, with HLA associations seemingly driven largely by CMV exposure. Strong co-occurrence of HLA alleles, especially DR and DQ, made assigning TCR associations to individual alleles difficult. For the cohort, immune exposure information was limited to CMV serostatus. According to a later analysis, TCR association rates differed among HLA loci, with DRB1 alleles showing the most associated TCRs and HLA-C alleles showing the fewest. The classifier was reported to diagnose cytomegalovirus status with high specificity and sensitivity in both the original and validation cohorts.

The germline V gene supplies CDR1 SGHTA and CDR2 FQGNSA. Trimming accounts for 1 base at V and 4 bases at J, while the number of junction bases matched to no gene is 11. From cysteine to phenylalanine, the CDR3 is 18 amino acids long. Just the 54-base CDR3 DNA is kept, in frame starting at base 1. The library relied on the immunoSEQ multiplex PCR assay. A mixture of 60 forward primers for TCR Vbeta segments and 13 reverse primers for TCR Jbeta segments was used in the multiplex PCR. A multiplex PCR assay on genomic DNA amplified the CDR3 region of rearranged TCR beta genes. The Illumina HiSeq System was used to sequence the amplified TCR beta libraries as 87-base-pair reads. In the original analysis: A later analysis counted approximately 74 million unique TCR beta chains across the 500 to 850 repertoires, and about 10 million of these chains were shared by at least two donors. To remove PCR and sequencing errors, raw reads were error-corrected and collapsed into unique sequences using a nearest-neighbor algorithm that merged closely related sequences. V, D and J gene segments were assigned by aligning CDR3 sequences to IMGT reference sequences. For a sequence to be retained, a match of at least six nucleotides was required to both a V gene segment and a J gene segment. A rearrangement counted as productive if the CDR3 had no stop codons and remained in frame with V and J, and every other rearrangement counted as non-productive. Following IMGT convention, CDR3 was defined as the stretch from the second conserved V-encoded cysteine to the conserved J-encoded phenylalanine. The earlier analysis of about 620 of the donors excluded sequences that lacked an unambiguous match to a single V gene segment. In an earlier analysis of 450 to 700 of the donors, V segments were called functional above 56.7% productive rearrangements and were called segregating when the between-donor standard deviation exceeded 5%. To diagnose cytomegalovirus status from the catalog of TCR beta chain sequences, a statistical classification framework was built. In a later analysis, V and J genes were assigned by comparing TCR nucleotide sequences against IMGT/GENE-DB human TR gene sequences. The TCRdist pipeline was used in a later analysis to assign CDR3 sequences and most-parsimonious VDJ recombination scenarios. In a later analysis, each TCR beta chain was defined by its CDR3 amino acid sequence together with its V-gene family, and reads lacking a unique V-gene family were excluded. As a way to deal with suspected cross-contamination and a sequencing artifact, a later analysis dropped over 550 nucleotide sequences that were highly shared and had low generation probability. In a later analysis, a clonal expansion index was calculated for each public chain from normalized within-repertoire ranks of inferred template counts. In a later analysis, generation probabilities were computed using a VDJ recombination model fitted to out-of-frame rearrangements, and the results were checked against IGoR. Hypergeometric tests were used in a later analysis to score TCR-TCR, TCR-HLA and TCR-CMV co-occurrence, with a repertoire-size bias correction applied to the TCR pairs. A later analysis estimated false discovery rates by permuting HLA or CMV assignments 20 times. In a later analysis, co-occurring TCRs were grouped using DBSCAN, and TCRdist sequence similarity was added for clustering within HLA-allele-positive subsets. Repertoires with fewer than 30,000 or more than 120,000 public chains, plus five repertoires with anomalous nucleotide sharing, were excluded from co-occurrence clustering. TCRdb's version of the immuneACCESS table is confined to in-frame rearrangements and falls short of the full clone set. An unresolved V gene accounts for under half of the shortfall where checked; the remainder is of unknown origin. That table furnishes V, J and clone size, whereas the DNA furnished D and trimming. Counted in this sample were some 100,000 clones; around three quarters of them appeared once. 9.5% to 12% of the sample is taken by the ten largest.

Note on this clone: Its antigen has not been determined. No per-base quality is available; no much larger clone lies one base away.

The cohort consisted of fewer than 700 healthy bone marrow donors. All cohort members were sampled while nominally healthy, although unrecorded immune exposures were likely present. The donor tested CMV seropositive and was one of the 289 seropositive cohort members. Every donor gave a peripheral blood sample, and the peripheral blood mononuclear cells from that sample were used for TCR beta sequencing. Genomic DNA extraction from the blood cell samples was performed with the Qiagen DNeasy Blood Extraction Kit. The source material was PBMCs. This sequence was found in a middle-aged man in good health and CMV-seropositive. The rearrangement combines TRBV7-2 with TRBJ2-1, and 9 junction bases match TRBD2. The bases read TGTGCCAGCAGCTTAGTGGGAGCGGGGGGCCTCCGATACAATGAGCAGTTCTTC. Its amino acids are CASSLVGAGGLRYNEQFF.